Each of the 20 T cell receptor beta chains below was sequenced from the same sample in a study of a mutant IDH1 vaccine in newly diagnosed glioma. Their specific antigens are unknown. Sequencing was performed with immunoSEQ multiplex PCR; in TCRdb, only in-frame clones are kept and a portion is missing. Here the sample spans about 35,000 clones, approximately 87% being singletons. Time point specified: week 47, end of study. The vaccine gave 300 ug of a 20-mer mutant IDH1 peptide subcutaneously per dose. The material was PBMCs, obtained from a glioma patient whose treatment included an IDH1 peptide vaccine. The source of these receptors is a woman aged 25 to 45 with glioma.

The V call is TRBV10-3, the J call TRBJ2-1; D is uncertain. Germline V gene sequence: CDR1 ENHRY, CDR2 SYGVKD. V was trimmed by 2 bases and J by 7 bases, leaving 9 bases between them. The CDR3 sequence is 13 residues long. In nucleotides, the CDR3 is TGTGCCATCAGTGAGCCCCCGGGTAATGAGCAGTTCTTC. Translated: CAISEPPGNEQFF.

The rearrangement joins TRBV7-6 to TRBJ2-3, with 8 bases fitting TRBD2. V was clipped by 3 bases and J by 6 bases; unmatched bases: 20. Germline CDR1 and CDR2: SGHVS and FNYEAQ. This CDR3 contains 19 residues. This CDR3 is CASSLRSQRGYGTHDTQYF. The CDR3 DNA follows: TGTGCCAGCAGCTTGAGAAGCCAGCGGGGGTACGGAACACACGATACGCAGTATTTT. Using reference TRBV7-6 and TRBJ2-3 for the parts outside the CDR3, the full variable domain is GAGVSQSPRYKVTKRGQDVALRCDPISGHVSLYWYRQALGQGPEFLTYFNYEAQQDKSGLPNDRFSAERPEGSISTLTIQRTEQRDSAMYRCASSLRSQRGYGTHDTQYFGPGTRLTVL.

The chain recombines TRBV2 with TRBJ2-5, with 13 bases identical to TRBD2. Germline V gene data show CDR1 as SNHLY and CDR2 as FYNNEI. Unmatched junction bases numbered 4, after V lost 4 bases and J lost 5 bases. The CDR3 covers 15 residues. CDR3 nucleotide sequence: TGTGCCAGCAGTGGGACTAGCGGGGGCCGGGAGACCCAGTACTTC. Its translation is CASSGTSGGRETQYF.

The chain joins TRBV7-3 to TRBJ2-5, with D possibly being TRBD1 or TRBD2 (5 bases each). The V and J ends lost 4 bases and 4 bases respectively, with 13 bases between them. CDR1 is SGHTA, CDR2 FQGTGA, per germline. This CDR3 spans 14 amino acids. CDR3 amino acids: CASSSGRGRETQYF. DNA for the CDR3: TGTGCCAGCAGCTCCGGACGGGGACGAGAGACCCAGTACTTC.

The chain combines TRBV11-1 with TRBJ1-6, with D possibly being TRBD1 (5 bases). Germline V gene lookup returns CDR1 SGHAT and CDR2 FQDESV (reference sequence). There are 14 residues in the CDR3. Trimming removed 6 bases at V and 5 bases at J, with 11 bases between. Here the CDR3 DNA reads TGTGCCAGCAGGAAGGGGCTTGATAATTCACCCCTCCACTTT. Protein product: CASRKGLDNSPLHF. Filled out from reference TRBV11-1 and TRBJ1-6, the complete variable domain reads EAEVAQSPRYKITEKSQAVAFWCDPISGHATLYWYRQILGQGPELLVQFQDESVVDDSQLPKDRFSAERLKGVDSTLKIQPAELGDSAMYLCASRKGLDNSPLHFGNGTRLTVT.

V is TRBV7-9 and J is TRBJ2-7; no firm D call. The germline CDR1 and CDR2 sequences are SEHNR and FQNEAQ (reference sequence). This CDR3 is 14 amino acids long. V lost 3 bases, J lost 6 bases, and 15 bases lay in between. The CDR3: CASSLGFSQGEQYF. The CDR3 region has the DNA TGTGCCAGCAGCTTGGGGTTCTCGCAAGGCGAGCAGTACTTC.

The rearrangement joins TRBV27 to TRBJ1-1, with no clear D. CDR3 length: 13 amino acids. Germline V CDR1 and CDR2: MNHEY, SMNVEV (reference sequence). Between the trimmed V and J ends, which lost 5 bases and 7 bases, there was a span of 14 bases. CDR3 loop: CASSRIPRSEAFF. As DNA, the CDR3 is TGTGCCAGCAGTCGTATCCCAAGGAGTGAAGCTTTCTTT.

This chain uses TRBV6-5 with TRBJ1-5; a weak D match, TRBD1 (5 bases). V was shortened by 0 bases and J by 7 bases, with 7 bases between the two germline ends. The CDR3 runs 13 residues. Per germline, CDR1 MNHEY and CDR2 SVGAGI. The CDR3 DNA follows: TGTGCCAGCAGTTACTCGGGGCAACAGCCCCAGCATTTT. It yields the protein CASSYSGQQPQHF.

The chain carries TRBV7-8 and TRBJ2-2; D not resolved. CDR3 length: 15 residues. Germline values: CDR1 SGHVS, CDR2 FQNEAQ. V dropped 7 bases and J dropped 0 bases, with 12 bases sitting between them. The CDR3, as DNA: TGTGCCAGCACCTCAGTGGGTACGAACACCGGGGAGCTGTTTTTT. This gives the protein CASTSVGTNTGELFF.

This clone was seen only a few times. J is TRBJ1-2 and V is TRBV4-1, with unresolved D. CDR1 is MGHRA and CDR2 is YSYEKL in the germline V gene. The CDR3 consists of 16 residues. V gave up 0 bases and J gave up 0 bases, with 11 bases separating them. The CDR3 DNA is TGCGCCAGCAGCCAAGACCCCTCCTCGGCTAACTATGGCTACACCTTC. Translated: CASSQDPSSANYGYTF.

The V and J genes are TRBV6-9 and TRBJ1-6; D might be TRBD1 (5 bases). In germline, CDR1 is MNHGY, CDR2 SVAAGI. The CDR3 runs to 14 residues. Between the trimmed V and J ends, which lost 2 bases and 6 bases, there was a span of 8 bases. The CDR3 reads CASSYMGLNSPLHF. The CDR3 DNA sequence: TGTGCCAGCAGTTATATGGGGCTTAATTCACCCCTCCACTTT.

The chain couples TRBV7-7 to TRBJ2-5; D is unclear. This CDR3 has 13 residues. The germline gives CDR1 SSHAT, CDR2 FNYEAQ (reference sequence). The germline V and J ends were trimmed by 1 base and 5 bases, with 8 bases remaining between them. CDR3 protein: CASSLGARETQYF. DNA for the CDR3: TGTGCCAGCAGCTTAGGGGCTAGGGAGACCCAGTACTTC.

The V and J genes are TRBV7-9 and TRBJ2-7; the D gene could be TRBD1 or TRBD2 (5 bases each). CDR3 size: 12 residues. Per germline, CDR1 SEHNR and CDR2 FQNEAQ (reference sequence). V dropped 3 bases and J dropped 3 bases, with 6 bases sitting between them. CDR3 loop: CASSLGDYEQYF. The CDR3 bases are TGTGCCAGCAGCTTGGGGGACTACGAGCAGTACTTC. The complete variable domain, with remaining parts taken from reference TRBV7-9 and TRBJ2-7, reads DTGVSQNPRHKITKRGQNVTFRCDPISEHNRLYWYRQTLGQGPEFLTYFQNEAQLEKSRLLSDRFSAERPKGSFSTLEIQRTEQGDSAMYLCASSLGDYEQYFGPGTRLTVT.

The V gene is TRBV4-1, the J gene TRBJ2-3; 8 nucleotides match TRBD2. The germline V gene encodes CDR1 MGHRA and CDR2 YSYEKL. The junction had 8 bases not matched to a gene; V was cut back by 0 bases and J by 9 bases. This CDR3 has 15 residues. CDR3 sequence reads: CASSQDITGRETQYF. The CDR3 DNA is TGCGCCAGCAGCCAAGATATAACCGGGAGGGAGACGCAGTATTTT.

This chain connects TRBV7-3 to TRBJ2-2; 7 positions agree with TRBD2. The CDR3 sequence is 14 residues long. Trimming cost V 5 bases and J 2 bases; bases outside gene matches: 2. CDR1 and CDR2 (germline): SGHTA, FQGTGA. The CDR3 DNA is TGTGCCAGCAGCGGGGGGGGAAACACCGGGGAGCTGTTTTTT. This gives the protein CASSGGGNTGELFF.

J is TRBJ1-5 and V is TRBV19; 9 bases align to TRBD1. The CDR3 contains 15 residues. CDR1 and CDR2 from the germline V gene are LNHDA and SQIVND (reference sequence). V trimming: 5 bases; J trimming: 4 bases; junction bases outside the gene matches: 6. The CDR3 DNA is TGTGCCAGTAGTTCCGGACAGGGGTATAATCAGCCCCAGCATTTT. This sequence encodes CASSSGQGYNQPQHF.

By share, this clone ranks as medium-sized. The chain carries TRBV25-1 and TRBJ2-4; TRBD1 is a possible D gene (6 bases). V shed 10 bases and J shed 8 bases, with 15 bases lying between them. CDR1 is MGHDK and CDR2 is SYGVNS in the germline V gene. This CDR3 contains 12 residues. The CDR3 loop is CATGQGSYIQYF. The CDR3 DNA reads TGTGCCACCGGTCAGGGGTCATACATTCAGTACTTC.

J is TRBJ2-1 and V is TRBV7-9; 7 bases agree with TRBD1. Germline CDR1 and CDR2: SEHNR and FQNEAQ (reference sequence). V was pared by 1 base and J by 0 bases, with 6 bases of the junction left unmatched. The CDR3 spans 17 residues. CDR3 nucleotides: TGTGCCAGCAGCTTAGGAGGGGGCCGGAGCTCCTACAATGAGCAGTTCTTC. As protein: CASSLGGGRSSYNEQFF.

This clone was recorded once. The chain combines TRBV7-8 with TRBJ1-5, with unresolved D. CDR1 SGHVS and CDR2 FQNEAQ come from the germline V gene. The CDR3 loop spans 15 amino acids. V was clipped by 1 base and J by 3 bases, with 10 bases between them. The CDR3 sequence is CASSLDGTDNQPQHF. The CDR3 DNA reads TGTGCCAGCAGCTTAGACGGAACGGACAATCAGCCCCAGCATTTT.

The CDR3 DNA is TGTGCCAGCAGCGGGTACGCCCGACCGTCTGTGGGGACCGGGGAGCTGTTTTTT. Encoded protein: CASSGYARPSVGTGELFF. The chain links TRBV7-2 to TRBJ2-2; D is undetermined. CDR3 size: 18 residues. CDR1 is SGHTA, CDR2 FQGNSA, per germline. The V end was cut by 5 bases, the J end by 5 bases, with 24 bases between.